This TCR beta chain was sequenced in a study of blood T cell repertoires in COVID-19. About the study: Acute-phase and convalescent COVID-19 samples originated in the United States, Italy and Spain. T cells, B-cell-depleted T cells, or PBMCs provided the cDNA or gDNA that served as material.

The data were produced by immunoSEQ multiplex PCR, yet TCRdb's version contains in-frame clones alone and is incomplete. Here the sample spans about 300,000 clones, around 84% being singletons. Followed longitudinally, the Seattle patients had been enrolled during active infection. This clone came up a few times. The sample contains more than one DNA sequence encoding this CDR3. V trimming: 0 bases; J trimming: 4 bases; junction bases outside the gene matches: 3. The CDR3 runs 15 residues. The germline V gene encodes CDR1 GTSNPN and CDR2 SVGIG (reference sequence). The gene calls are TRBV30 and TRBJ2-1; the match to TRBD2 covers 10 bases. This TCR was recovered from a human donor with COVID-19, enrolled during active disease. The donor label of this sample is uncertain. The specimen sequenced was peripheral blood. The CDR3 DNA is TGTGCCTGGAGTGTACTAGCGGGATCATACAATGAGCAGTTCTTC. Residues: CAWSVLAGSYNEQFF.